This TCR beta chain derives from a study of cytomegalovirus exposure and HLA in healthy donors. General study points: Immune exposure information comprised only CMV serostatus. Associated with cytomegalovirus, according to the listing, were approximately 160 TCR beta chains. Later genetic work tied a missense DCLRE1C variant to beta-chain V and J trimming.

Vbeta (60) and Jbeta (13) primers were used in the PCR. Produced via immunoSEQ multiplex PCR; TCRdb's table is partial and in-frame only. Among under 200,000 clones listed, about three quarters were seen once. Comments on this clone: Its antigen is unknown.

With 5 bases clipped from V and 6 bases from J, the junction kept 5 bases outside the gene matches. Per the germline V gene, CDR1 is SGHRS and CDR2 is YFSETQ. The CDR3 runs 12 residues. Healthy bone marrow donors made up the cohort. The sequence was obtained from a girl aged 10 to 17 in good health and CMV-seronegative. This chain uses TRBV5-1 with TRBJ2-7; 7 bases fit TRBD1. Sequencing used PBMCs. The CDR3 nucleotides are TGCGCCAGCAGGGGGGACAGTCCCGAGCAGTACTTC. Protein product: CASRGDSPEQYF.